These T cell receptor beta chains were read from a single sample in a study of T-cell memory formation after mild COVID-19. MiXCR was run by TCRdb on the 5' RACE reads, yielding one entry per CDR3 protein. The sample lists almost 550,000 distinct CDR3 sequences; around 21% were seen once. The material sequenced was PBMCs or a T cell subset sorted from them (not recorded which). The receptor source for this set is an adult woman who had mild COVID-19 (a few samples of this study predate the infection). Cell type and time point are not known. Both conserved end residues are part of each CDR3. D genes are given only for firm matches. Where a row states a size, it is once, few, many or the class of an expanded clone; other rows omit it.

D gene	V gene	J gene	clone size	CDR3 DNA	CDR3 protein
.	TRBV5-1	TRBJ2-3	.	TGCGCCAGCAGCTTGGGAGCTAGGCAGGGCACAGATACGCAGTATTTT	CASSLGARQGTDTQYF
TRBD1	TRBV20-1	TRBJ2-7	few	TGCAGTGCTAGAGCGGGGACAGGGGGCGTTAGGGAGCAGTACTTC	CSARAGTGGVREQYF
TRBD2	TRBV7-9	TRBJ2-1	.	TGTGCAAGCCGATCCTCGGGGGGGCCCGCCTACAATGAGCAGTTCTTC	CASRSSGGPAYNEQFF
TRBD2	TRBV5-4	TRBJ2-1	.	TGTGCCAGCAGCGTGGGACTACAATACAATGAGCAGTTCTTC	CASSVGLQYNEQFF
.	TRBV20-1	TRBJ1-3	.	TGCAGTGCTAGAGTGTTGAACTCTGGAAACACCATATATTTT	CSARVLNSGNTIYF
.	TRBV11-3	TRBJ2-5	.	TGTGCCAGCACTGGCGGAGGGGGGCAAGAGACCCAGTACTTC	CASTGGGGQETQYF
TRBD2	TRBV3-1	TRBJ2-5	few	TGTGCCAGCAGCCAAGAACGCGGGGGGCAAGAGACCCAGTACTTC	CASSQERGGQETQYF
.	TRBV6-5	TRBJ1-5	few	TGTGCCAGCAGTTACGACGGACAGAGCTATCAGCCCCAGCATTTT	CASSYDGQSYQPQHF
.	TRBV12-3/TRBV12-4	TRBJ2-2	.	TGTGCCAGCAGTTTTCTCTCGAACACCGGGGAGCTGTTTTTT	CASSFLSNTGELFF
.	TRBV6-5	TRBJ1-1	.	TGTGCCAGCAGTTACGGACTCTCTGAAGCTTTCTTT	CASSYGLSEAFF
.	TRBV7-3	TRBJ2-3	many	TGTGCCAGCAGCCCACCCCTAGCCCCAGATACGCAGTATTTT	CASSPPLAPDTQYF
.	TRBV5-1	TRBJ2-5	.	TGCGCCAGCAGCTTGACAGGGAATGAAGAGACCCAGTACTTC	CASSLTGNEETQYF
.	TRBV7-2	TRBJ1-2	few	TGTGCCAGCAGCCCGAATAGGGATAGAGGCTACACCTTC	CASSPNRDRGYTF
.	TRBV20-1	TRBJ1-6	once	TGCAGTGCTAGTTACGACAGGTTCCTGGGTTCACCCCTCCACTTT	CSASYDRFLGSPLHF
.	TRBV3-1	TRBJ1-6	.	TGTGCCAGCAGCCAAGTTGGCTCCGATTCACCCCTCCACTTT	CASSQVGSDSPLHF
TRBD2	TRBV10-3	TRBJ2-5	few	TGTGCCACCACGGGAGAGGGACTAGGAAGAGAGACCCAGTACTTC	CATTGEGLGRETQYF
.	TRBV18	TRBJ1-1	few	TGTGCCAGCCGCCCTCCGGGAGTCATGAACACTGAAGCTTTCTTT	CASRPPGVMNTEAFF
.	TRBV7-2	TRBJ2-3	few	TGTGCCAGCAGCTCCCCCGGCGCCCCAGATACGCAGTATTTT	CASSSPGAPDTQYF
TRBD2	TRBV3-1	TRBJ2-1	few	TGTGCCAGCAGCCCTCTGGCGGGAGGAGACAATGAGCAGTTCTTC	CASSPLAGGDNEQFF
TRBD1	TRBV5-1	TRBJ2-1	many	TGCGCCAGCAGCTTGCCCAGGGGGCGCTTGAATGAGCAGTTCTTC	CASSLPRGRLNEQFF
.	TRBV5-1	TRBJ2-7	many	TGCGCCAGCAGCTTGGGGACAGTCTACGAGCAGTACTTC	CASSLGTVYEQYF
.	TRBV29-1	TRBJ1-1	few	TGCAGCGTTGGGACCGTAACAGGAAAAGCTTTCTTT	CSVGTVTGKAFF
TRBD2	TRBV7-2	TRBJ2-3	.	TGTGCCAGCCCTAGCGGGAGCACAGATACGCAGTATTTT	CASPSGSTDTQYF
.	TRBV5-4	TRBJ2-2	.	TGTGCCAGCAGCAGGCTCGGGGCTACCTCCTCGAACACCGGGGAGCTGTTTTTT	CASSRLGATSSNTGELFF
TRBD1	TRBV12-3/TRBV12-4	TRBJ1-1	.	TGTGCCAGCAGTAGACAGGGGTTCGCTGAAGCTTTCTTT	CASSRQGFAEAFF
.	TRBV6-2/TRBV6-3	TRBJ2-7	.	TGTGCCAGCAGCCAGCGGACATTATTCCTGTACGAGCAGTACTTC	CASSQRTLFLYEQYF
TRBD1	TRBV27	TRBJ2-3	.	TGTGCCAGCAGACCCTACAGGGGGCTACCAGATACGCAGTATTTT	CASRPYRGLPDTQYF
.	TRBV9	TRBJ2-1	few	TGTGCCAGCAGAGACCCAACCAATGAGCAGTTCTTC	CASRDPTNEQFF
TRBD2	TRBV5-1	TRBJ2-1	few	TGCGCCAGCAGGCGAGGACTAGCTTACAATGAGCAGTTCTTC	CASRRGLAYNEQFF
.	TRBV12-3/TRBV12-4	TRBJ2-1	many	TGTGCCAGCAGTTTTATAAAGCGCCCCTACAATGAGCAGTTCTTC	CASSFIKRPYNEQFF
.	TRBV6-1	TRBJ1-5	.	TGTGCCAGCAATTACGTGACAGGCCTGGTCAATCAGCCCCAGCATTTT	CASNYVTGLVNQPQHF
.	TRBV12-3/TRBV12-4	TRBJ2-2	.	TGTGCCAGCAGTTTCTGGGAAACCGGGGAGCTGTTTTTT	CASSFWETGELFF
.	TRBV12-3/TRBV12-4	TRBJ2-5	.	TGTGCCAGCAGACTCGGGGTCGCGGAGACCCAGTACTTC	CASRLGVAETQYF
TRBD2	TRBV5-1	TRBJ2-5	many	TGCGCCAGCAGCTTGGGCTCCGGGGGGGGTCAAGAGACCCAGTACTTC	CASSLGSGGGQETQYF
.	TRBV5-6	TRBJ2-5	.	TGTGCCAGCAGCCTCACCAGGGGCTTGTACCAAGAGACCCAGTACTTC	CASSLTRGLYQETQYF
TRBD2	TRBV12-3/TRBV12-4	TRBJ2-1	few	TGTGCCAGCAGTTTTAGCGGGAGCGGCAATGAGCAGTTCTTC	CASSFSGSGNEQFF
.	TRBV12-3/TRBV12-4	TRBJ2-7	.	TGTGCCATACCGAGGGGCGGCTCCTACGAGCAGTACTTC	CAIPRGGSYEQYF